This TCR beta chain was captured by sequencing in a study of human T cells and chemical hapten exposure. Study background: All through the roughly 23-week study, the scalp of each patient received diphenylcyclopropenone doses weekly.

The CDR3 spans 13 residues. Germline V gene data show CDR1 as LGHDT and CDR2 as YNNKEL (reference sequence). V was trimmed by 0 bases and J by 3 bases, leaving 5 bases between them. This clonotype came up a few times. Time point defined: patch test 1, 2 weeks after DPC sensitization. The treatment is: therapeutic diphenylcyclopropenone sensitization with weekly scalp DPC. Alopecia patients, 18 to 70 years old and DPC-suitable, served as donors. Separate cDNA molecules received unique molecular identifiers, which the library attached to them. Original methodology: Individual samples carried between about 23,224 and 750,000 TCRs, with some 100,000 as the median. TCRdb passed the RACE reads through MiXCR, listing each CDR3 protein once. What appears here as the V and J calls and clone size reflects TCRdb's work, not the paper's. The sample lists roughly 98,000 distinct CDR3 sequences; 12% were seen once.

The sequence was collected from a woman aged 40-49 years with alopecia areata. Some clones in this sample may be carry-over from other donors' samples. The sequencing here drew on whole blood, taken in connection with sensitization to the hapten diphenylcyclopropenone (DPC). V usage is TRBV3-1 and J usage is TRBJ1-1, with D hard to call. CDR3 amino acids: CASSQERHTEAFF. For the CDR3, the DNA is TGTGCCAGCAGCCAAGAGAGACACACTGAAGCTTTCTTT.